These 19 T cell receptor beta chains originate from one sample sequenced in a study of cytomegalovirus exposure and HLA in healthy donors. Clones were read by immunoSEQ multiplex PCR, and TCRdb kept only the in-frame ones, dropping some. The table has tens of thousands of clones, 90% to 95% seen once; the top ten hold about 1.6%. The sample taken for sequencing was PBMCs. The source is a man aged 18 to 30 in good health and CMV-seropositive.

The V and J genes are TRBV4-1 and TRBJ2-7; 7 nucleotides match TRBD1. CDR1 MGHRA and CDR2 YSYEKL come from the germline V gene. The CDR3 consists of 15 residues. Germline trimming cut 5 bases from V and 2 bases from J; bases unmatched to any gene: 9. CDR3 nucleotides: TGCGCCAGCAGCTACCAATCGGGACAGACCTACGAGCAGTACTTC. Protein product: CASSYQSGQTYEQYF.

This sequence joins TRBV5-5 and TRBJ2-2; perhaps TRBD2 as D (6 bases). This CDR3 spans 18 amino acids. Germline assignment: CDR1 SGHKS and CDR2 YYEKEE (reference sequence). The V end was cut by 0 bases, the J end by 4 bases, with 19 bases between. The CDR3 DNA is TGTGCCAGCAGCTTGGGCGGGATCGGGAGCACGGGCACCGGGGAGCTGTTTTTT. Amino acid sequence: CASSLGGIGSTGTGELFF. Complete variable domain (other parts from reference TRBV5-5 and TRBJ2-2): DAGVTQSPTHLIKTRGQQVTLRCSPISGHKSVSWYQQVLGQGPQFIFQYYEKEERGRGNFPDRFSARQFPNYSSELNVNALLLGDSALYLCASSLGGIGSTGTGELFFGEGSRLTVL.

To note about this clone: The same CDR3 arises from other DNA sequences in this sample as well. The chain employs TRBV6-4 and TRBJ2-1; 10 bases are a match to TRBD2. CDR1 is MRHNA and CDR2 is SNTAGT in the germline V gene. This CDR3 has 15 amino acids. J gave up 5 bases and V 0 bases, and 1 base lay outside the gene matches. Written as DNA, the CDR3 is TGTGCCAGCAGTGACTCAGCGGGAGGGCACAATGAGCAGTTCTTC. Translating gives CASSDSAGGHNEQFF.

The chain carries TRBV19 and TRBJ1-1; perhaps TRBD1 as D (6 bases). Germline values: CDR1 LNHDA, CDR2 SQIVND (reference sequence). Between the trimmed V and J ends, which lost 3 bases and 6 bases, there was a span of 8 bases. This CDR3 has 12 residues. CDR3 nucleotides: TGTGCCAGTAGTATCGGGACATCTGAAGCTTTCTTT. Protein sequence: CASSIGTSEAFF.

This clone is a singleton in its sample. The J gene is TRBJ1-1, the V gene TRBV6-1, with 9 nucleotides matching TRBD1. The CDR3 totals 12 residues. V trimming: 6 bases; J trimming: 8 bases; junction bases outside the gene matches: 4. Per the germline V gene, CDR1 is MNHNS and CDR2 is SASEGT. The CDR3 nucleotides read TGTGCCAGCAGGGGGGACAGGGTGGAAGCTTTCTTT. Translated, it gives CASRGDRVEAFF.

The chain combines TRBV6-1 with TRBJ2-7; D perhaps matches TRBD1 (6 bases). V was clipped by 3 bases and J by 9 bases, with 9 bases between them. CDR3 length: 11 amino acids. Looked up from germline, CDR1 is MNHNS and CDR2 is SASEGT. The CDR3 reads CASSDTGTQYF. In DNA form, the CDR3 reads TGTGCCAGCAGTGATACAGGGACGCAGTACTTC.

This chain uses TRBV4-1 with TRBJ2-3; D may be TRBD2 (6 bases). V was cut by 4 bases and J by 4 bases, with 21 bases left in between. Germline CDR1 and CDR2: MGHRA and YSYEKL. This CDR3 comprises 17 residues. DNA for the CDR3: TGCGCCAGCAGCCCACCTGGAGGGGATTTTGTCTCAGATACGCAGTATTTT. Its translation: CASSPPGGDFVSDTQYF.

The rearrangement links TRBV4-1 to TRBJ1-4; D remains ambiguous. V lost 4 bases and J lost 8, with 17 bases in between. The CDR3 contains 15 residues. CDR1 and CDR2 (germline): MGHRA, YSYEKL. The CDR3 loop is CASSLTRRSKEKLFF. The CDR3 nucleotides read TGCGCCAGCAGCCTAACACGCAGGTCAAAGGAAAAACTGTTTTTT.

As DNA, the CDR3 is TGTGCCAGCAATCATGCCCGGGACAGCTCCTACGAGCAGTACTTC. Residues: CASNHARDSSYEQYF. The chain joins TRBV2 to TRBJ2-7; TRBD1 agrees at 7 bases. The CDR3 has 15 amino acids. Looked up from germline, CDR1 is SNHLY and CDR2 is FYNNEI. V shed 7 bases, J shed 0 bases, and the junction held 9 bases outside the gene matches.

J is TRBJ2-1 and V is TRBV30, with no clear D. V lost 2 bases and J 2 bases, leaving 4 bases between the germline ends. The CDR3 runs to 12 residues. Looked up from germline, CDR1 is GTSNPN and CDR2 is SVGIG (reference sequence). The CDR3 protein is CAWSITYNEQFF. In DNA form, the CDR3 reads TGTGCCTGGAGTATTACCTACAATGAGCAGTTCTTC. Combining the CDR3 with reference TRBV30 and TRBJ2-1 gives the whole variable domain SQTIHQWPATLVQPVGSPLSLECTVEGTSNPNLYWYRQAAGRGLQLLFYSVGIGQISSEVPQNLSASRPQDRQFILSSKKLLLSDSGFYLCAWSITYNEQFFGPGTRLTVL.

The rearrangement uses TRBV7-9 and TRBJ2-3; D may be TRBD1 (8 bases). There are 16 residues in the CDR3. Trimming took off 6 bases at V and 2 bases at J, with 18 bases between the two ends. CDR1 and CDR2 (germline): SEHNR, FQNEAQ (reference sequence). The CDR3 region is CASSLRGGQATDTQYF. The DNA for the CDR3 is TGTGCCAGCAGTCTAAGGGGGGGACAGGCCACAGATACGCAGTATTTT.

The chain employs TRBV11-2 and TRBJ2-7, with unresolved D. CDR1 and CDR2 from the germline V gene are SGHAT and FQNNGV. CDR3 size: 12 residues. Trimming stripped 4 bases from V and 0 bases from J, with 4 bases between. CDR3 amino acids: CASSSSSYEQYF. DNA for the CDR3: TGTGCCAGCAGCTCCAGCTCCTACGAGCAGTACTTC.

The chain employs TRBV7-2 and TRBJ1-3, with D possibly matching TRBD1 (6 bases). Germline V CDR1 and CDR2: SGHTA, FQGNSA. The V end lost 5 bases, the J end lost 0 bases, and 11 bases lay between the germline ends. This CDR3 spans 15 amino acids. The CDR3 protein is CASSRTGSSGNTIYF. The CDR3, as DNA: TGTGCCAGCAGCCGCACAGGGTCCTCTGGAAACACCATATATTTT.

This clone appeared once. The chain combines TRBV5-6 with TRBJ2-7; tentative D call: TRBD1 (6 bases). The V end was cut by 7 bases, the J end by 0 bases, with 17 bases between. Germline-derived CDR1 and CDR2 are SGHDT and YYEEEE. This CDR3 comprises 15 residues. In DNA form, the CDR3 reads TGTGCCAGCGCTGTCATAGAAGGGGGCTCCTACGAGCAGTACTTC. This sequence encodes CASAVIEGGSYEQYF.

This chain joins TRBV28 and TRBJ1-2; D is perhaps TRBD1 (5 bases). CDR1 is MDHEN and CDR2 is SYDVKM in the germline V gene. This CDR3 is 15 amino acids long. V was shortened by 2 bases and J by 6 bases, with 16 bases between the two germline ends. For the CDR3, the DNA is TGTGCCAGCAGTTTAGGGTCAGGGAGGATCGATGGCTACACCTTC. Translation gives CASSLGSGRIDGYTF.

The J gene is TRBJ2-6, the V gene TRBV30, with D possibly matching TRBD2 (5 bases). With 4 bases removed from V and 4 bases from J, the gap between germline ends came to 5 bases. CDR1 and CDR2 from the germline V gene are GTSNPN and SVGIG (reference sequence). This CDR3 is 12 amino acids long. In DNA form, the CDR3 reads TGTGCCTGGACGGGGGGGGCCAACGTCCTGACTTTC. Amino acids: CAWTGGANVLTF.

The chain is built from TRBV30 and TRBJ2-1; the D gene is possibly TRBD2 (6 bases). V was trimmed by 0 bases and J by 4 bases, leaving 10 bases between them. Looked up from germline, CDR1 is GTSNPN and CDR2 is SVGIG (reference sequence). This CDR3 has 14 residues. The CDR3 DNA reads as TGTGCCTGGAGTGTACGACTAGAGTACAATGAGCAGTTCTTC. Protein sequence: CAWSVRLEYNEQFF. The full variable domain, rest sourced from reference TRBV30 and TRBJ2-1, is SQTIHQWPATLVQPVGSPLSLECTVEGTSNPNLYWYRQAAGRGLQLLFYSVGIGQISSEVPQNLSASRPQDRQFILSSKKLLLSDSGFYLCAWSVRLEYNEQFFGPGTRLTVL.

V usage is TRBV2 and J usage is TRBJ2-3; 9 bases are a match to TRBD2. CDR3 size: 14 residues. The V gene end was trimmed by 6 bases and the J gene end by 4 bases; junction bases not matched to a gene: 5. Germline assignment: CDR1 SNHLY and CDR2 FYNNEI. CDR3 region: CASRAGGPADTQYF. In nucleotides, the CDR3 is TGTGCCAGCAGGGCGGGAGGGCCGGCAGATACGCAGTATTTT.

The chain carries TRBV6-4 and TRBJ2-2; the D gene is possibly TRBD2 (6 bases). This CDR3 contains 13 residues. Germline V gives CDR1 MRHNA, CDR2 SNTAGT. V lost 6 bases to trimming and J lost 1 base, with 6 bases between them. As DNA, the CDR3 is TGTGCCAGCAGCGGGAGGAACACCGGGGAGCTGTTTTTT. Amino acid sequence: CASSGRNTGELFF.